This TCR beta chain is from a study of Ad26.COV2.S vaccination and SARS-CoV-2 variants. Study-level background: Ad26.COV2.S, an intramuscular injection, was given once or twice 56 days apart.

As for treatment: approximately 18 received Ad26.COV2.S at low or high dose, single or two shots; about 5 received placebo; per-sample allocation not given. Samples were taken on day 63 after the first vaccine or placebo injection. The CDR3 has 11 amino acids. Germline assignment: CDR1 SNHLY and CDR2 FYNNEI. V was shortened by 10 bases and J by 7 bases, with 13 bases between the two germline ends. Clones were read by immunoSEQ multiplex PCR, and TCRdb kept only the in-frame ones, dropping some. The table lists fewer than 400,000 clones, 89% of them singletons, with 1.5% to 2% in the top ten. The chain uses TRBV2 and TRBJ1-2, with a weak D call TRBD1 (5 bases). Sequenced here: peripheral blood, sampled in a trial of Ad26.COV2.S vaccine versus placebo. The receptor's source is a person aged 18-60 years who received the Ad26.COV2.S COVID-19 vaccine or a placebo. The CDR3 DNA reads TGTGCCACGGGAAGGGGCTTTGGCTACACCTTC. It translates to CATGRGFGYTF.